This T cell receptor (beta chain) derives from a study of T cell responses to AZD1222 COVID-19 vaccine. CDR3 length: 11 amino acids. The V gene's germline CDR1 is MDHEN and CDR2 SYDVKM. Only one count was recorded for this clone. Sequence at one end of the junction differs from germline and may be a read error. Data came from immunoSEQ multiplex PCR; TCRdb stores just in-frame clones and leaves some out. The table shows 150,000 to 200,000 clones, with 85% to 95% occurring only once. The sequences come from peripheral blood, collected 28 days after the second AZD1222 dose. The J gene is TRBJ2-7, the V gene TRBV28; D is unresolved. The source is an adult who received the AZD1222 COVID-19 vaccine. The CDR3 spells CASILDGEQYF. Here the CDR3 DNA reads TGTGCCAGCATTTTAGACGGGGAGCAGTACTTC.